This TCR beta chain was recorded in a study of Graves' ophthalmopathy and Graves' hyperthyroidism. Looking at the study overall: The authors collected peripheral blood at initial diagnosis, before any treatment.

Beta-chain TCR CDR3 regions were amplified from RNA transcripts. Scientists carried out first-round RT-PCR using HTBI primers and then a second-round multiplex PCR. MiXCR, applied by TCRdb to the multiplex PCR reads, yields one record per CDR3 protein. The sample carries some 350,000 distinct CDR3 sequences, roughly a sixth recorded once. This clonotype was seen many times. The germline V gene encodes CDR1 SQVTM and CDR2 ANQGSEA. The V end lost 4 bases, the J end lost 5 bases, and 14 bases lay between the germline ends. The CDR3 spans 14 residues. Sample: peripheral blood. The chain uses TRBV29-1 and TRBJ2-2; D is possibly TRBD2 (6 bases). The clonotype was recovered from an adult woman with stable Graves' hyperthyroidism. CDR3 sequence (DNA): TGCAGCGTTGTTACCGGGAGAGGTACCGGGGAGCTGTTTTTT. It translates to CSVVTGRGTGELFF.